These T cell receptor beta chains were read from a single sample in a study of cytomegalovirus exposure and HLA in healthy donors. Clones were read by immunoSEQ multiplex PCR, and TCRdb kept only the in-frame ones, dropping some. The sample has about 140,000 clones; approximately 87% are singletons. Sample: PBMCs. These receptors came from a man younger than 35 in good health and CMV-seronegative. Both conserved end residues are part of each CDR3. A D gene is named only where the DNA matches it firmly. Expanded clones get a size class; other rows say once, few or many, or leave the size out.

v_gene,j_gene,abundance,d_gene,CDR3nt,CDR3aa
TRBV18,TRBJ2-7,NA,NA,TGTGCCAGCTCACTACAGATAGGAGGACACGAGCAGTACTTC,CASSLQIGGHEQYF
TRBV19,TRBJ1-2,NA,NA,TGTGCCAGTAGTATAGCCAGAAACTATGGCTACACCTTC,CASSIARNYGYTF
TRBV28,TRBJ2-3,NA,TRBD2,TGTGCCAGCAGCTCTGGACTAGCGGGAGTAGATTATACGCAGTATTTT,CASSSGLAGVDYTQYF
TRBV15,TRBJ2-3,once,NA,TGTGCCACCAGCAGGATCCCAGGCACAGATACGCAGTATTTT,CATSRIPGTDTQYF
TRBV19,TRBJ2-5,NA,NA,TGTGCCAGTAGTATAGACGAGGAAGAGACCCAGTACTTC,CASSIDEEETQYF
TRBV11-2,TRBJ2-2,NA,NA,TGTGCCAGCAGCTTGGAGTACGGACTAAACACCGGGGAGCTGTTTTTT,CASSLEYGLNTGELFF
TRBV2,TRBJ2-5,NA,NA,TGTGCCAGCCACTCGGCGGGGGAGACCCAGTACTTC,CASHSAGETQYF
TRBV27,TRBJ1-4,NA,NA,TGTGCCAGCAGTTTGGGGGCGTTTGGTGAAAAACTGTTTTTT,CASSLGAFGEKLFF
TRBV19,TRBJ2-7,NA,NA,TGTGCCAGTAGTTACGGGGACGAGCAGTACTTC,CASSYGDEQYF
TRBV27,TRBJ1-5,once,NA,TGTGCCAGCAGTTCAACAGTAAATCAGCCCCAGCATTTT,CASSSTVNQPQHF
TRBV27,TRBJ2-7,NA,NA,TGTGCCAGTCAATTTACACAGCAGGCCTCCTACGAGCAGTACTTC,CASQFTQQASYEQYF